This TCR beta chain was identified in a study of blood T cells in healthy people across ages. In the study overall: T cells yielded about one barcoded beta molecule per two cells through template switching. General study findings and limits: Long-lived donors exceeded aged donors in naive CD4+ cells and diversity.

Germline lookup yields CDR1 MNHEY and CDR2 SVGEGT. Unmatched junction bases numbered 7, after V lost 6 bases and J lost 0 bases. The CDR3 is 15 residues long. Using a J-beta primer mix together with a sample-barcoded 5' primer, a second PCR was run for about 6 to 11 cycles. TCRdb called the 5' RACE reads again in MiXCR, with one record for every CDR3 protein. The data contain 1.5 million or so distinct CDR3 sequences, around 42% of them singletons. Worth noting for this clonotype: What it binds is unknown.

The rearrangement joins TRBV6-2 or TRBV6-3 to TRBJ2-5; 7 nucleotides align to TRBD1. This clonotype originated in a woman aged 18-29 years in good health. The sequenced sample consisted of blood. CDR3 protein: CASSRDSPYQETQYF. CDR3 nucleotide sequence: TGTGCCAGCAGCCGGGACAGCCCATACCAAGAGACCCAGTACTTC.